This TCR beta chain came from a study of cytomegalovirus exposure and HLA in healthy donors. Study-wide points: Some TCR beta chains (around 180 of them) were listed as cytomegalovirus-associated.

Comment on this clone: What it binds is not known.

PCR was performed using 60 Vbeta and 13 Jbeta primers. Profiled with immunoSEQ multiplex PCR; TCRdb holds only in-frame clones, not every one. The sample consists of around 100,000 clones, 70% to 80% of them appearing once. Germline V CDR1 and CDR2: SGHRS, YFSETQ. J was trimmed by 4 bases and V by 0 bases; bases with no gene match: 3. This CDR3 region has 17 residues. The sequenced sample consisted of PBMCs. V gene TRBV5-1 combines with J gene TRBJ2-3; 15 nucleotides match TRBD2. The clonotype was recovered from a man in his fifties in good health and CMV-seropositive. The DNA for the CDR3 is TGCGCCAGCAGCTTGGCGGGACTAGCGGGAGGATCAGATACGCAGTATTTT. Translation: CASSLAGLAGGSDTQYF.